One and the same sample provided the 13 T cell receptor beta chains below, sequenced in a study of T cells in Graves' hyperthyroidism and ophthalmopathy. Authors of the study amplified TCR beta CDR3 regions from RNA transcripts. Researchers ran a first-round RT-PCR on the TCR CDR3 using the HTBI primer set. TCRdb recomputed calls from the multiplex PCR reads with MiXCR, one row per CDR3 protein. The sample consists of approximately 740,000 distinct CDR3 sequences, 12% to 15% of them appearing once. Sequenced: blood. The receptor source for this set is a woman between 18 and 29 years old with Graves' hyperthyroidism.

This clonotype has just one count. The V call is TRBV29-1, the J call TRBJ1-3; 10 nucleotides agree with TRBD1. Per germline, CDR1 SQVTM and CDR2 ANQGSEA. This CDR3 region has 14 residues. The V gene end was trimmed by 5 bases and the J gene end by 4 bases; junction bases not matched to a gene: 5. In DNA, the CDR3 is TGCAGCGTTAAAAGGGACAGGGGCGGAAACACCATATATTTT. Translated: CSVKRDRGGNTIYF.

At least ten counts were recorded for this clonotype. The V call is TRBV6-7, the J call TRBJ2-3, with 7 positions matching TRBD2. TRBV6-7 is an ORF; its function is uncertain. J was trimmed by 6 bases and V by 6 bases; bases with no gene match: 18. This CDR3 has 17 residues. DNA for the CDR3: TGTGCCAGCAGCCCCCAGACTAAGCGGGATATTACGGATACGCAGTATTTT. Its protein product is CASSPQTKRDITDTQYF.

This clonotype was seen a handful of times. The chain joins TRBV3-1 to TRBJ2-1; 14 positions match TRBD2. The V gene end was trimmed by 4 bases and the J gene end by 10 bases; junction bases not matched to a gene: 21. CDR1 is LGHDT and CDR2 is YNNKEL in the germline V gene (reference sequence). The CDR3 loop spans 20 amino acids. The CDR3 nucleotides read TGTGCCAGCAGCCTTATTTCCGGGACTAGCGGGAGAATTATAATAAGGGAGCAGTTCTTC. It translates to CASSLISGTSGRIIIREQFF.

This clonotype was seen repeatedly, ten times or more. V and J are TRBV11-3 and TRBJ2-7; unclear D gene. Looked up from germline, CDR1 is SGHNT and CDR2 is YENEEA. Trimming pared 4 bases from V and 3 bases from J, leaving 13 bases between. This CDR3 contains 14 residues. This CDR3 reads CASSSPQSRYEQYF. CDR3 bases: TGTGCCAGCAGCTCCCCCCAGAGCCGCTACGAGCAGTACTTC.

This clonotype was counted only a few times. CDR3 sequence: CASKPQGLSNEQFF. CDR3 in DNA: TGTGCCAGCAAGCCACAGGGACTGTCGAATGAGCAGTTCTTC. J is TRBJ2-1 and V is TRBV6-1; D may correspond to TRBD1 or TRBD2 (6 bases each). Trimming stripped 7 bases from V and 7 bases from J, with 17 bases between. The CDR3 contains 14 residues. The germline V gene encodes CDR1 MNHNS and CDR2 SASEGT.

The rearrangement links TRBV5-1 to TRBJ2-7; unclear D gene. Germline V gene lookup returns CDR1 SGHRS and CDR2 YFSETQ. The germline V and J ends were trimmed by 7 bases and 0 bases, with 14 bases remaining between them. This CDR3 spans 14 amino acids. CDR3: CASAPWSYSYEQYF. In DNA, the CDR3 is TGCGCCAGCGCCCCCTGGAGTTACTCCTACGAGCAGTACTTC.

The genes are TRBV18 and TRBJ2-7; 8 positions agree with TRBD2. The CDR3 runs to 18 residues. Germline lookup yields CDR1 KGHSH and CDR2 LQKENI. V gave up 2 bases and J gave up 5 bases; unmatched junction bases: 17. The CDR3 is CASSPEAGLVYGEDEQYF. The CDR3 nucleotides are TGTGCCAGCTCACCAGAAGCGGGACTAGTTTATGGGGAGGACGAGCAGTACTTC.

This clonotype was recorded at least ten times. This chain links TRBV7-9 with TRBJ1-1, with TRBD1 matching over 9 bases. CDR3 length equals 18 residues. Germline loops: CDR1 SEHNR, CDR2 FQNEAQ (reference sequence). With 5 bases clipped from V and 1 base from J, the junction kept 14 bases outside the gene matches. CDR3 protein: CASSHTYRTGEQNTEAFF. Written as DNA, the CDR3 is TGTGCCAGCAGCCATACCTATAGGACAGGGGAACAGAACACTGAAGCTTTCTTT.

The V gene is TRBV11-3, the J gene TRBJ2-1, with 8 bases lining up with TRBD2. V shed 5 bases, J shed 0 bases, and the junction held 27 bases outside the gene matches. This CDR3 is 23 amino acids long. Germline assignment: CDR1 SGHNT and CDR2 YENEEA. CDR3 DNA sequence: TGTGCCAGCAGCGGTGTTGCCCGGGGGGGGGAGACTTTACCCCGGAGCTCCTACAATGAGCAGTTCTTC. Translation: CASSGVARGGETLPRSSYNEQFF.

This clonotype was counted between two and nine times. A read error is possible here, since a much larger clone lies one base away. The rearrangement links TRBV20-1 to TRBJ2-7; TRBD1 matches 7 bases. This CDR3 spans 14 amino acids. The germline gives CDR1 DFQATT, CDR2 SNEGSKA (reference sequence). V dropped 0 bases and J dropped 4; count of bases not matched to a gene: 6. This chain's CDR3 is CSARDEDRPYEQYF. The CDR3 bases are TGCAGTGCTAGAGATGAGGACAGGCCGTACGAGCAGTACTTC.

The chain joins TRBV24-1 to TRBJ2-3; D possibly uses TRBD1 or TRBD2 (5 bases each). This CDR3 has 15 amino acids. V shed 5 bases and J shed 0 bases, with 11 bases lying between them. CDR1 is KGHDR and CDR2 is SFDVKD in the germline V gene. CDR3 sequence: CATSVGTTSTDTQYF. CDR3 DNA sequence: TGTGCCACCAGTGTTGGGACGACTAGCACAGATACGCAGTATTTT.

This clonotype was recorded many times. The rearrangement uses TRBV20-1 and TRBJ2-4, with D perhaps matching TRBD2 (5 bases). Germline V lookup: CDR1 DFQATT, CDR2 SNEGSKA (reference sequence). V gave up 3 bases and J gave up 3 bases, with 15 bases separating them. This CDR3 region has 15 residues. CDR3 amino acids: CSARKLAVGKNIQYF. In DNA form, the CDR3 reads TGCAGTGCTAGGAAGCTAGCTGTGGGCAAAAACATTCAGTACTTC.

This clonotype showed up just a few times. V and J are TRBV28 and TRBJ2-7, with 7 bases fitting TRBD1. This CDR3 has 12 amino acids. The V and J ends lost 8 bases and 3 bases, in that order; junction bases with no gene match: 4. Germline CDR1 MDHEN, CDR2 SYDVKM. Here the CDR3 reads CASRDRRYEQYF. The CDR3 DNA follows: TGTGCCAGCCGGGACAGACGCTACGAGCAGTACTTC.